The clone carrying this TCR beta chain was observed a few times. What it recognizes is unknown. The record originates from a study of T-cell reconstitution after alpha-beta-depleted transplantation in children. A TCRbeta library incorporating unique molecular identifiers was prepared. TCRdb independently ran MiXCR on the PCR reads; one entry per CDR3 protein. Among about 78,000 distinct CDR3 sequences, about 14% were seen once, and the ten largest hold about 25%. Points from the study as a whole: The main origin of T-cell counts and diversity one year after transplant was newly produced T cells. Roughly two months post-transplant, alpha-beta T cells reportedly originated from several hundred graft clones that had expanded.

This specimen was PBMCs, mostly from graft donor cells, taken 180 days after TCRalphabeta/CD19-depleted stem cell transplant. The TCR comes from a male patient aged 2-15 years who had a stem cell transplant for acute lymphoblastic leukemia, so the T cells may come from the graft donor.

CDR3 in amino acids: CASRIRDTEAFF. The CDR3 nucleotides are TGTGCCAGCAGGATCAGGGACACTGAAGCTTTCTTT. This chain uses TRBV7-8 with TRBJ1-1, with D tentatively TRBD1 (5 bases). V gave up 6 bases and J gave up 3 bases, with 8 bases separating them. The germline CDR1 and CDR2 sequences are SGHVS and FQNEAQ. The CDR3 is 12 amino acids.